This TCR beta chain was captured in a study of blood T cell repertoires in COVID-19. Study background: From the United States, Italy and Spain came samples of acute and convalescent COVID-19. Nucleic acid was either cDNA or gDNA, and it came from T cells, B-cell-depleted T cells, or PBMCs.

Seattle patients were enrolled during active infection and followed longitudinally. Germline V gives CDR1 LGHNA, CDR2 YSLEER. V lost 0 bases and J 7 bases, leaving 13 bases between the germline ends. The length of the CDR3 is 16 residues. As processed by the authors: Reference gene primer amplification yielded estimated nucleated cell counts. Clones were read by immunoSEQ multiplex PCR, and TCRdb kept only the in-frame ones, dropping some. That table gives V, J and clone size, and the DNA gave D and trimming. The data show 150,000 to 200,000 clones, with about 85% seen just once and 6.9% held by the top ten.

The chain links TRBV4-3 to TRBJ1-6; no firm D call. Sequenced input: peripheral blood. The receptor was derived from a man older than 75 with COVID-19, enrolled during active disease. The CDR3 loop is CASSQDMGGVNSPLHF. DNA for the CDR3: TGCGCCAGCAGCCAAGATATGGGCGGGGTGAATTCACCCCTCCACTTT.